This T cell receptor beta chain was recorded in a study of cytomegalovirus exposure and HLA in healthy donors. Study-wide points: The authors enumerated over 150 TCR beta chains as linked to cytomegalovirus. In vitro assays verified that a few CMV-associated chains recognized CMV antigens specifically.

As for this clone: The antigen is unknown.

The CDR3 extends over 15 amino acids. V shed 2 bases and J shed 10 bases, with 18 bases lying between them. The germline V gene has CDR1 MNHNY and CDR2 SVGAGI (reference sequence). Vbeta (60) and Jbeta (13) primers were used in the PCR. The data were produced by immunoSEQ multiplex PCR, yet TCRdb's version contains in-frame clones alone and is incomplete. Of 190,000 or so clones listed, under 90% are singletons. The sample consisted of PBMCs. The V and J genes are TRBV6-6 and TRBJ2-1; D might be TRBD2 (5 bases). The sequence was collected from a boy between 2 and 10 years old in good health and CMV-seronegative. In nucleotides, the CDR3 is TGTGCCAGCAGTTACCTGGACGGAGGACGTGAGGAGCAGTTCTTC. Its translation: CASSYLDGGREEQFF.